One and the same sample provided the 21 T cell receptor beta chains below, sequenced in a study of spatial heterogeneity in lung cancer. General study findings and limits: Mutation tallies in tumors tracked expanded intratumoral alpha and beta TCR counts.

The time point here: sample taken at primary tumor resection. Their antigens remain unidentified. TCRdb re-called the 5' RACE reads with MiXCR, one entry per CDR3 protein. The sample yields 7,000 to 9,500 distinct CDR3 sequences, about 8.8% seen once. The sample was lung tumor tissue, taken at surgery. These receptors were taken from a male donor with early-stage non-small cell lung cancer.

In this sample, this clonotype turned up many times. V usage is TRBV6-5 and J usage is TRBJ2-1; 10 bases agree with TRBD2. Trimming removed 3 bases from V and 4 bases from J; junction bases left unmatched: 3. The CDR3 runs to 15 residues. The germline CDR1 and CDR2 sequences are MNHEY and SVGAGI. The CDR3 DNA follows: TGTGCCAGCAGTTATTGGACTAGCGGTTACAATGAGCAGTTCTTC. Translated, it gives CASSYWTSGYNEQFF.

This clonotype was detected once. The chain links TRBV2 to TRBJ2-2, with a possible D match to TRBD1 (5 bases). Germline CDR1 is SNHLY and CDR2 is FYNNEI. V was trimmed by 4 bases and J by 4 bases, leaving 10 bases between them. CDR3 size: 14 residues. CDR3 DNA: TGTGCCAGCAGTGTGGACATAGCCACCGGGGAGCTGTTTTTT. Translating it yields CASSVDIATGELFF.

Here the CDR3 reads CAGGTLGTGELFF. CDR3 in DNA: TGTGCCGGGGGGACTTTGGGGACCGGGGAGCTGTTTTTT. This rearrangement joins TRBV19 to TRBJ2-2; D perhaps matches TRBD2 (6 bases). V dropped 11 bases and J dropped 5 bases, with 15 bases sitting between them. CDR1 is LNHDA, CDR2 SQIVND, per germline (reference sequence). CDR3 length: 13 amino acids.

This chain connects TRBV11-2 to TRBJ2-1; 9 bases are a match to TRBD2. The CDR3 sequence is 11 residues long. CDR1 is SGHAT, CDR2 FQNNGV, per germline. Trimming cost V 5 bases and J 12 bases; bases outside gene matches: 2. For the CDR3, the DNA is TGTGCCAGCAGCCTAGCGGGACTGCAGTTCTTC. It codes for CASSLAGLQFF.

This clonotype was seen repeatedly, ten times or more. The chain carries TRBV7-6 and TRBJ1-3; 7 bases fit TRBD1. V trimming: 5 bases; J trimming: 0 bases; junction bases outside the gene matches: 4. This CDR3 is built from 15 residues. Germline V gives CDR1 SGHVS, CDR2 FNYEAQ. CDR3 region: CASSRQGFSGNTIYF. Here the CDR3 DNA reads TGTGCCAGCAGCCGACAGGGCTTCTCTGGAAACACCATATATTTT.

This clonotype was counted only a few times. CDR3 bases: TGTGCCAGCAGATCGATACAGATCTATGGCTACACCTTC. Protein: CASRSIQIYGYTF. The V call is TRBV9, the J call TRBJ1-2; D unclear. This CDR3 contains 13 residues. The ends were cut back, 5 bases at V and 4 bases at J, with 12 bases in the middle. CDR1 and CDR2 from the germline V gene are SGDLS and YYNGEE.

This clonotype is medium-sized in the sample. This chain uses TRBV2 with TRBJ2-7, with TRBD1 matching 10 bases. Germline V gene data show CDR1 as SNHLY and CDR2 as FYNNEI. The CDR3 is 15 amino acids. V gave up 4 bases and J gave up 9 bases; unmatched junction bases: 12. The CDR3 is CASSGRETGGAGQYF. CDR3 sequence (DNA): TGTGCCAGCAGTGGCCGGGAGACAGGGGGCGCAGGGCAGTACTTC.

This clonotype was observed at least ten times. The J gene is TRBJ2-2, the V gene TRBV27; possible D gene TRBD2, 6 bases. The V end was cut by 5 bases, the J end by 7 bases, with 17 bases between. This CDR3 comprises 15 residues. Germline V lookup: CDR1 MNHEY, CDR2 SMNVEV (reference sequence). The CDR3 nucleotides are TGTGCCAGCAGTCGAATTTTGGGAGGTAACGGGGAGCTGTTTTTT. This gives the protein CASSRILGGNGELFF.

As DNA, the CDR3 is TGCGCCAGCAGCTCCTTGACTAGCGGGGGCGGGGAGACCCAGTACTTC. This gives the protein CASSSLTSGGGETQYF. The chain has TRBV5-1 and TRBJ2-5; 12 bases are shared with TRBD2. V shed 3 bases, J shed 5 bases, and the junction held 8 bases outside the gene matches. Germline V gene lookup returns CDR1 SGHRS and CDR2 YFSETQ. The CDR3 runs to 16 residues. Full variable domain (remainder filled in from reference TRBV5-1 and TRBJ2-5): KAGVTQTPRYLIKTRGQQVTLSCSPISGHRSVSWYQQTPGQGLQFLFEYFSETQRNKGNFPGRFSGRQFSNSRSEMNVSTLELGDSALYLCASSSLTSGGGETQYFGPGTRLLVL.

The rearrangement links TRBV5-1 to TRBJ2-3; TRBD2 might be the D (6 bases). This CDR3 is built from 16 residues. Germline CDR1 reads SGHRS; CDR2 reads YFSETQ. V lost 4 bases and J lost 2, with 17 bases in between. The CDR3 sequence is CASSGGRTAPTDTQYF. CDR3 coding DNA: TGCGCCAGCAGCGGGGGGAGGACTGCACCCACAGATACGCAGTATTTT. The whole variable domain, filled in from reference TRBV5-1 and TRBJ2-3, reads KAGVTQTPRYLIKTRGQQVTLSCSPISGHRSVSWYQQTPGQGLQFLFEYFSETQRNKGNFPGRFSGRQFSNSRSEMNVSTLELGDSALYLCASSGGRTAPTDTQYFGPGTRLTVL.

This clonotype is termed large. CDR3 bases: TGTGCCAGCAGTCAAGGGGGCCTGGGGGCCGGGGAGACCCAGTACTTC. This translates into CASSQGGLGAGETQYF. The chain couples TRBV28 to TRBJ2-5, with TRBD1 matching 7 bases. CDR1 is MDHEN, CDR2 SYDVKM, per germline. J was trimmed by 5 bases and V by 5 bases; bases with no gene match: 14. The CDR3 covers 16 residues.

This clonotype has ten or more counts. The V and J genes are TRBV20-1 and TRBJ2-1; 14 bases map to TRBD2. The CDR3 is 17 amino acids. V lost 6 bases, J lost 3 bases, and 10 bases stayed unmatched. CDR1 and CDR2 (germline): DFQATT, SNEGSKA (reference sequence). As DNA, the CDR3 is TGCAGTGCCTTAGCCCCGACTAGCGGGGGGGTCTACAATGAGCAGTTCTTC. The encoded protein is CSALAPTSGGVYNEQFF.

This clonotype is deemed medium-sized. The chain is built from TRBV9 and TRBJ2-2; D possibly corresponds to TRBD2 (5 bases). The germline V and J ends were trimmed by 3 bases and 5 bases, with 11 bases remaining between them. The germline gives CDR1 SGDLS, CDR2 YYNGEE. This CDR3 region has 14 residues. CDR3 sequence: CASSGSRETGELFF. Here the CDR3 DNA reads TGTGCCAGCAGCGGATCCCGGGAAACCGGGGAGCTGTTTTTT.

As regards this clonotype: This may come from a read error, since a much larger clone is one base off. The V and J genes are TRBV27 and TRBJ1-6; D is perhaps TRBD1 (6 bases). Germline CDR1 MNHEY, CDR2 SMNVEV (reference sequence). Trimming pared 5 bases from V and 12 bases from J, leaving 17 bases between. CDR3 length: 14 residues. CDR3 nucleotides: TGTGCCAGCAGTGTACAGGGAACTAGCTTACCCCTCCACTTT. Protein product: CASSVQGTSLPLHF.

Sample share makes this clonotype large. The chain combines TRBV5-1 with TRBJ2-7; no clear D gene. The germline V and J ends were trimmed by 4 bases and 6 bases, with 14 bases remaining between them. Germline CDR1 SGHRS, CDR2 YFSETQ. The CDR3 has 13 residues. The CDR3 is CASSGPDESEQYF. In nucleotides, the CDR3 is TGCGCCAGCAGCGGGCCTGATGAGTCCGAGCAGTACTTC.

The table lists this clonotype with many counts. The rearrangement joins TRBV12-3 or TRBV12-4 to TRBJ2-6, with TRBD1 identical over 8 bases. This CDR3 is built from 15 residues. V shed 5 bases and J 2 bases; nucleotides not matched to a gene: 2. CDR3 sequence reads: CASSPTGAGANVLTF. The CDR3 nucleotides read TGTGCCAGCAGTCCGACAGGGGCTGGGGCCAACGTCCTGACTTTC.

This clonotype was observed a few times. This chain uses TRBV7-2 with TRBJ1-6; D is perhaps TRBD1 (5 bases). Germline-derived CDR1 and CDR2 are SGHTA and FQGNSA. Between the trimmed V and J ends, which lost 1 base and 10 bases, there was a span of 8 bases. The CDR3 consists of 13 residues. For the CDR3, the DNA is TGTGCCAGCAGCTTAGAGAGGGACTCACCCCTCCACTTT. This encodes CASSLERDSPLHF.

This clonotype was detected only a few times. This sequence joins TRBV29-1 and TRBJ2-3; D gene ambiguous. V was clipped by 8 bases and J by 0 bases, with 15 bases between them. Germline-derived CDR1 and CDR2 are SQVTM and ANQGSEA. This CDR3 comprises 14 residues. CDR3 nucleotide sequence: TGCAGCCATGTACTGGGTGGGAGCACAGATACGCAGTATTTT. Encoded protein: CSHVLGGSTDTQYF.

This clonotype came up many times. The gene calls are TRBV5-1 and TRBJ1-1, with D possibly being TRBD1 (6 bases). This CDR3 is 13 amino acids long. Between the trimmed V and J ends, which lost 1 base and 4 bases, there was a span of 8 bases. CDR1 SGHRS and CDR2 YFSETQ come from the germline V gene. CDR3 sequence reads: CASSLQGTTEAFF. The CDR3 coding sequence is TGCGCCAGCAGCTTGCAGGGGACCACTGAAGCTTTCTTT.

This clonotype was detected ten times or more. The chain links TRBV5-1 to TRBJ1-2; 12 bases line up with TRBD1. Germline values: CDR1 SGHRS, CDR2 YFSETQ. The CDR3 sequence is 14 residues long. With 3 bases clipped from V and 8 bases from J, the junction kept 5 bases outside the gene matches. The CDR3 sequence: CASSSGTGGFGYTF. DNA for the CDR3: TGCGCCAGCAGCTCCGGGACAGGGGGCTTCGGCTACACCTTC.

This clonotype ranks as medium-sized. The rearrangement joins TRBV7-6 to TRBJ2-1; the D gene is possibly TRBD1 (5 bases). The CDR3 sequence is 14 residues long. The germline V and J ends were trimmed by 5 bases and 10 bases, with 18 bases remaining between them. Germline values: CDR1 SGHVS, CDR2 FNYEAQ. CDR3 in DNA: TGTGCCAGCAGCGGACAAACGACCCCCCCGGAGCAGTTCTTC. It translates to CASSGQTTPPEQFF.